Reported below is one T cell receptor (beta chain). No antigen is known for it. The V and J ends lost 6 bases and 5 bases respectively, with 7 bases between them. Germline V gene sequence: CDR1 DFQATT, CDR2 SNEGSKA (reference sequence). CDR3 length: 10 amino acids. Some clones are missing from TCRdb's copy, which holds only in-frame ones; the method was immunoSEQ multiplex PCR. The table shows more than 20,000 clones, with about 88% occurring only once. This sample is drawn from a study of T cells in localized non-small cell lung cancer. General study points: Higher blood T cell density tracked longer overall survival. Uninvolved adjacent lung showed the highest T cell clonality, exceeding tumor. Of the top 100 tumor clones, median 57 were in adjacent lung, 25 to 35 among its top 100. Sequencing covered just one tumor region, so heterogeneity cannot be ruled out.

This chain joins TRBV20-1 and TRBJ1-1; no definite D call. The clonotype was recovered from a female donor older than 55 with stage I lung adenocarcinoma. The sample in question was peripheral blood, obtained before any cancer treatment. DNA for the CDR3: TGCAGTGCCCCTGAGACTGAAGCTTTCTTT. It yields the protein CSAPETEAFF.